Below, one T cell receptor beta chain is given with its context. Its antigen remains unidentified. The input lacks base qualities; no much larger clone sits a single base away. CDR1 and CDR2 are drawn from the germline V gene: SNHLY, FYNNEI. Measured from the cysteine to the phenylalanine, the CDR3 is 15 residues long. Only the CDR3 DNA stays, 45 bases, in frame from base 1. The germline V end is reduced by 5 bases and the J end by 1 base; junction bases left unmatched: 1. These data originate in a study of blood T cell repertoires in COVID-19 (dated by TCRdb to about 2020). For the study in its entirety: The collaborator samples originated in the United States, Italy and Spain and spanned the acute and convalescent phases of COVID-19. The material from the prospective study consisted of cDNA or gDNA derived from T cells, B-cell-depleted T cells, or PBMCs. Deeply sampled blood TCRbeta repertoires from subjects exposed to, actively infected with, or recovered from COVID-19 were included in the dataset. The repertoires were released in a freely available public database intended as a resource for research on the immune response to SARS-CoV-2. The samples were drawn from the first 160 participants of the ongoing ImmuneRACE study and from 950 to 1,500 subjects provided by 6 global collaborators. Sample metadata almost always included a de-identified subject ID, COVID-19 status, age in years and sex. HLA class I and class II types, where available, came from metadata supplied by the sample provider rather than from assay-based typing. The paper as a whole reports these results and caveats: Clinical and demographic metadata were provided uncurated, with the amount varying by source and participant.

The collaborating institutions used their own protocols to collect whole blood in K2EDTA tubes. For TCRbeta analysis, collaborators shipped samples in one of three forms: frozen whole blood, isolated PBMCs, or DNA extracted from either of those sample types. The immunoSEQ Assay, a bias-controlled multiplex PCR, was used to amplify TCRbeta CDR3 regions from genomic DNA. On the study's bioinformatics: The number of nucleated cells in each sample was estimated from the amplification of reference gene primers within the assay. To quantify the absolute abundance of each unique TCRbeta CDR3 rearrangement, sequence reads were collapsed and filtered. For each sample, productive Simpson clonality was calculated as the square root of Simpson's diversity index across productive rearrangements. TCRdb retrieved this table from immuneACCESS and kept in-frame rearrangements only. Not all clones are present; in checked studies, unresolved V genes account for under half, and no reason is known for the remainder. V, J and clone size derive from that table, while D and trimming were established from the DNA sequence. Within this sample are fewer than 150,000 clones, with 75% to 90% of them counted one time only. The biggest ten clones account for roughly 11% of the sample.

Recombination connected TRBV2 to TRBJ2-2, with 10 bases in between that match TRBD1. The specimen was peripheral blood. The receptor was derived from a woman aged 80 or over with acute or convalescent COVID-19. Here is the DNA: TGTGCCAGCAGTTGGGACAGGGGGAACACCGGGGAGCTGTTTTTT. It translates to CASSWDRGNTGELFF.